A single sample is the source of the 5 T cell receptor beta chains below, sequenced in a study of blood T cell repertoires in COVID-19. Sequenced by immunoSEQ multiplex PCR; TCRdb stores in-frame clones only, minus some. The sample shows about 200,000 clones, nearly 90% of them seen only once. The sequencing sample was made of peripheral blood. The receptors come from a man in his 60s with active or convalescent COVID-19.

The chain carries TRBV30 and TRBJ2-7, with 7 bases fitting TRBD1. Germline values: CDR1 GTSNPN, CDR2 SVGIG (reference sequence). This CDR3 region has 12 residues. The V and J ends lost 1 base and 6 bases, in that order; junction bases with no gene match: 3. The CDR3 nucleotides read TGTGCCTGGAGTGAGAACAGGGGCGAGCAGTACTTC. Protein product: CAWSENRGEQYF.

The chain uses TRBV5-6 and TRBJ2-1; TRBD2 agrees at 12 bases. After removal of 7 bases from V and 10 bases from J, the junction contained 9 bases not matched to a gene. This CDR3 is 14 amino acids long. The germline gives CDR1 SGHDT, CDR2 YYEEEE. CDR3 amino acids: CASLPPGLAGEQFF. In DNA, the CDR3 is TGTGCCAGCTTACCGCCGGGACTAGCGGGCGAGCAGTTCTTC.

J is TRBJ1-6 and V is TRBV3-1 (or the pseudogene TRBV3-2); D call uncertain. The germline CDR1 and CDR2 sequences are LGHDT and YNNKEL (reference sequence). The V gene lost 0 bases and the J gene lost 14 bases, with 14 bases spanning the gap. The CDR3 extends over 14 amino acids. CDR3 coding DNA: TGTGCCAGCAGCCAAGAACGCCGCGGGAGGTCCCTCCACTTT. Its protein product is CASSQERRGRSLHF.

Concerning this clone: Other DNA sequences in the sample encode the same CDR3. This chain connects TRBV7-9 to TRBJ1-4; 7 bases are shared with TRBD1. The CDR3 extends over 14 amino acids. Germline values: CDR1 SEHNR, CDR2 FQNEAQ (reference sequence). The junction had 4 bases not matched to a gene; V was cut back by 1 base and J by 8 bases. CDR3 amino acids: CASSLGQGREKLFF. CDR3 DNA: TGTGCCAGCAGCTTAGGACAGGGTCGAGAAAAACTGTTTTTT.

The chain employs TRBV6-5 and TRBJ2-1; 10 bases are shared with TRBD1. This CDR3 is 14 amino acids long. V was pared by 8 bases and J by 2 bases, with 3 bases of the junction left unmatched. Germline V gene lookup returns CDR1 MNHEY and CDR2 SVGAGI. CDR3 in DNA: TGTGCCAGCTCGGGACAGGGGCCCTACAATGAGCAGTTCTTC. Translated, it gives CASSGQGPYNEQFF.